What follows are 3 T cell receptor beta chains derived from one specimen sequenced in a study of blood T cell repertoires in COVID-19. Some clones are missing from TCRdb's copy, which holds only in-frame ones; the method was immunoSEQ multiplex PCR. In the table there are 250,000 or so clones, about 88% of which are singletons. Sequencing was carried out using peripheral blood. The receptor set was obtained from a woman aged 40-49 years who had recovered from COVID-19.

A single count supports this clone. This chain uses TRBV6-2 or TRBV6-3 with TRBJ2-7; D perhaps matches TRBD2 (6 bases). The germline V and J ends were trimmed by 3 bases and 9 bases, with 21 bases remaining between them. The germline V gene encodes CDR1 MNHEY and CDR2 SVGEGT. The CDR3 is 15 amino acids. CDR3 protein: CASSYTGGNTQGQYF. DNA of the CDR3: TGTGCCAGCAGTTATACGGGCGGGAACACCCAGGGGCAGTACTTC.

CDR3 protein: CASSQQETQYF. The CDR3 DNA reads TGTGCCAGCAGTCAACAAGAGACCCAGTACTTC. This chain links TRBV6-5 with TRBJ2-5; no definite D call. The CDR3 has 11 residues. From germline, CDR1 is MNHEY and CDR2 SVGAGI. V was trimmed by 5 bases and J by 2 bases, leaving 3 bases between them.

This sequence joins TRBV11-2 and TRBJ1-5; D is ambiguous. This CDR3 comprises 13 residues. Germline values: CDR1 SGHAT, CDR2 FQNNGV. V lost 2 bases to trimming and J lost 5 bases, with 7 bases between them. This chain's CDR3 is CASSLSLDQPQHF. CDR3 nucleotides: TGTGCCAGCAGCTTATCCCTCGATCAGCCCCAGCATTTT.